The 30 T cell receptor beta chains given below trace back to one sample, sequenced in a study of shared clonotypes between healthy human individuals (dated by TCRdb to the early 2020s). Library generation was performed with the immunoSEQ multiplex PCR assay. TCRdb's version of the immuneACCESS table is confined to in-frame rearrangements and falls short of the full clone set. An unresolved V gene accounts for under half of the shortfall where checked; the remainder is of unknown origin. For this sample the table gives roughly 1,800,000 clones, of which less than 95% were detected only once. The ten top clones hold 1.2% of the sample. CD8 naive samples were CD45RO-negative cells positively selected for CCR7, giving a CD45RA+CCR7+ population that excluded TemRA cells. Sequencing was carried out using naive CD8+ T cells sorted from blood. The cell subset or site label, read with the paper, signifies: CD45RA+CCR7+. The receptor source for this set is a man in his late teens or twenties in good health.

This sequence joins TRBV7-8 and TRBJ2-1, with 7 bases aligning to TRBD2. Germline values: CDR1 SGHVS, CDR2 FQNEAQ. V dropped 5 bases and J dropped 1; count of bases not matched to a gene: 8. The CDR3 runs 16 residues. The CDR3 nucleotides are TGTGCCAGCAGCGATTGGCGGGAGATATCCTACAATGAGCAGTTCTTC. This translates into CASSDWREISYNEQFF.

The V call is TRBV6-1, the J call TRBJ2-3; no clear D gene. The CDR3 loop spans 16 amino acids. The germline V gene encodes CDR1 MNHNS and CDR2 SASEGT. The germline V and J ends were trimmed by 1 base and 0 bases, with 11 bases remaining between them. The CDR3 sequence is CASSEDGVLSTDTQYF. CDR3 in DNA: TGTGCCAGCAGTGAAGACGGTGTCCTTAGCACAGATACGCAGTATTTT.

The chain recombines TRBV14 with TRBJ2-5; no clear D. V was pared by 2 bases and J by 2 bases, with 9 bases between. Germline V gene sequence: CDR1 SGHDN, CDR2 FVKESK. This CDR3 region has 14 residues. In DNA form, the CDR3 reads TGTGCCAGCAGCCAACTGGAGCAACAAGAGACCCAGTACTTC. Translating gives CASSQLEQQETQYF.

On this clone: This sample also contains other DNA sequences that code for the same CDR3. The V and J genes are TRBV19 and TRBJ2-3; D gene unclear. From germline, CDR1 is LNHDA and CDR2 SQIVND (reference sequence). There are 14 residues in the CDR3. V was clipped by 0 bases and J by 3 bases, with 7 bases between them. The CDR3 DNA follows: TGTGCCAGTAGTATAGATCGCCCGACAGATACGCAGTATTTT. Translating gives CASSIDRPTDTQYF.

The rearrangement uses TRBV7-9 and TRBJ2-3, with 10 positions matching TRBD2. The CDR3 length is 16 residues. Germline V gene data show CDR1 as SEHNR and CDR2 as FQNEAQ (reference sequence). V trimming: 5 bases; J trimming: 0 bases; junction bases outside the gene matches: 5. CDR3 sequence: CASSRLAGHSTDTQYF. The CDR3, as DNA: TGTGCCAGCAGCCGACTAGCGGGTCATAGCACAGATACGCAGTATTTT.

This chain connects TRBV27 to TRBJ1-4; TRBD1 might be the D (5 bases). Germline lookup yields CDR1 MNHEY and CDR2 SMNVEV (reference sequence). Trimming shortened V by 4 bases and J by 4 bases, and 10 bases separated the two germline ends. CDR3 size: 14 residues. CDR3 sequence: CASSSRDGNEKLFF. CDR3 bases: TGTGCCAGCAGTTCCCGGGACGGTAATGAAAAACTGTTTTTT.

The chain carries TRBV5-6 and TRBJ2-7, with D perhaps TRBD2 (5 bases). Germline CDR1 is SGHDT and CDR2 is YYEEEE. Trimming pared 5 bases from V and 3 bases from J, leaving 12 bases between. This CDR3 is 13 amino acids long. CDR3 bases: TGTGCCAGCAGTTCCTTAGAGGGCTACGAGCAGTACTTC. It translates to CASSSLEGYEQYF.

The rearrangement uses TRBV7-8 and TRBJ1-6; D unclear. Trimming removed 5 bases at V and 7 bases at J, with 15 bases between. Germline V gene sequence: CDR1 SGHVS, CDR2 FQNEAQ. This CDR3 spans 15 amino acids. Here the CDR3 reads CASSQALRENSPLHF. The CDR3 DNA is TGTGCCAGCAGCCAAGCATTAAGGGAAAATTCACCCCTCCACTTT.

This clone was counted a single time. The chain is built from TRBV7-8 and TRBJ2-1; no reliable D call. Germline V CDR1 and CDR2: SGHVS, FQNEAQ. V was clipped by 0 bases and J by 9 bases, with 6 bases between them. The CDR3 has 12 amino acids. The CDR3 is CASSLALSEQFF. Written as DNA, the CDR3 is TGTGCCAGCAGCTTAGCGTTGAGTGAGCAGTTCTTC.

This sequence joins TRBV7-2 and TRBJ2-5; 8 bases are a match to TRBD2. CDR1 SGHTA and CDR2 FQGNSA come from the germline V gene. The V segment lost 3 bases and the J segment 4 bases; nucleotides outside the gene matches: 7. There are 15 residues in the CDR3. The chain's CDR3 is CASSFNGGAPETQYF. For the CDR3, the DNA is TGTGCCAGCAGCTTTAACGGGGGGGCCCCAGAGACCCAGTACTTC.

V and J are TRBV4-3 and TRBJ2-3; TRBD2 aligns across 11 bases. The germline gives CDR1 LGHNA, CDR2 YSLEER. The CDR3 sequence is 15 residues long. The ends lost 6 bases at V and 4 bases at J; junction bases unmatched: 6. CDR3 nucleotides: TGCGCCAGCAGTTCTACTAGCGGGAGCGCAGATACGCAGTATTTT. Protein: CASSSTSGSADTQYF.

Here the CDR3 reads CAHSPGGYNEQFF. DNA of the CDR3: TGTGCCCACAGTCCCGGCGGCTACAATGAGCAGTTCTTC. V gene TRBV7-9 combines with J gene TRBJ2-1, with D unresolved. Germline CDR1 is SEHNR and CDR2 is FQNEAQ (reference sequence). V lost 11 bases, J lost 3 bases, and 14 bases lay in between. The CDR3 runs 13 residues.

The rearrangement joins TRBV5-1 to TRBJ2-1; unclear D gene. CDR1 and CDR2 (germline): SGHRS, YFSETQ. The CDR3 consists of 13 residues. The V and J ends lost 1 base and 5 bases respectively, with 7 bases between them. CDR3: CASSLTGDNEQFF. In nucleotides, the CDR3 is TGCGCCAGCAGCTTGACTGGAGACAATGAGCAGTTCTTC.

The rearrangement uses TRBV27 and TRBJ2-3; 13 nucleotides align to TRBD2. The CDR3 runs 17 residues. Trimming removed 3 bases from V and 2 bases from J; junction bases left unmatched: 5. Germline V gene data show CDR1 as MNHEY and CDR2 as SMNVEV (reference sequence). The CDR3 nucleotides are TGTGCCAGCAGTTTCCTCGGGACTAGCGGGATCACAGATACGCAGTATTTT. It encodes CASSFLGTSGITDTQYF.

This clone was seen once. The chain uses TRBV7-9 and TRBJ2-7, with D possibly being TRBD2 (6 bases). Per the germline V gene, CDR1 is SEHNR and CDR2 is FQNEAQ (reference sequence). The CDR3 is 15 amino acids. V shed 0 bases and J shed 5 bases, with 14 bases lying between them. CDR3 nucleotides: TGTGCCAGCAGCTTAGCGTTCGGGAGCGCCCACGAGCAGTACTTC. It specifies CASSLAFGSAHEQYF.

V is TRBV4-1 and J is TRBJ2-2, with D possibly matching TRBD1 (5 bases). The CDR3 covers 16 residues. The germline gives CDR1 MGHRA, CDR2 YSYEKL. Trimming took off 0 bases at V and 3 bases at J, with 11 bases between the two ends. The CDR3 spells CASSQEGVYDTGELFF. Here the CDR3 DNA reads TGCGCCAGCAGCCAAGAAGGGGTATACGACACCGGGGAGCTGTTTTTT.

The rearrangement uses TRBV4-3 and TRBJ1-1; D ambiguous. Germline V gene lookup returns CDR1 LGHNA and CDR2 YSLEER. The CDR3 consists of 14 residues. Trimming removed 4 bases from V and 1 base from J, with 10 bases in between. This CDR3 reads CASSRDRENTEAFF. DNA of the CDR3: TGCGCCAGCAGCCGAGACCGGGAGAACACTGAAGCTTTCTTT.

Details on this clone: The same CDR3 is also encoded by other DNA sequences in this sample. CDR3 coding DNA: TGTGCCAGCAGTTCCCCAGGGTATGGCTACACCTTC. Its protein is CASSSPGYGYTF. The J gene is TRBJ1-2, the V gene TRBV13, with D perhaps matching TRBD1 (5 bases). The CDR3 covers 12 residues. The germline gives CDR1 PRHDT, CDR2 FYEKMQ (reference sequence). V was shortened by 6 bases and J by 5 bases, with 10 bases between the two germline ends.

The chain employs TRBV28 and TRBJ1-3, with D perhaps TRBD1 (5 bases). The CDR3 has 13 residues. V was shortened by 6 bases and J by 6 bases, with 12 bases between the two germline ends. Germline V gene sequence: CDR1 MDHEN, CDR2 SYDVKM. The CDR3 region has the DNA TGTGCCAGCAGCGACCCGGGGGAAAACACCATATATTTT. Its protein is CASSDPGENTIYF.

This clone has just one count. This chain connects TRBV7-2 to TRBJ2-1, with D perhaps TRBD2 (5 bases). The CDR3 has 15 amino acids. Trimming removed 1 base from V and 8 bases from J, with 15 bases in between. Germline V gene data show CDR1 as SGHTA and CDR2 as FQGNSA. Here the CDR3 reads CASSLGLLLGHEQFF. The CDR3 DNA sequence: TGTGCCAGCAGCTTAGGACTACTCTTGGGCCATGAGCAGTTCTTC.

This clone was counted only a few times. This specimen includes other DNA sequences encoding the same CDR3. CDR3 sequence reads: CASSATNTGELFF. The DNA for the CDR3 is TGTGCCAGCAGCGCGACGAACACCGGGGAGCTGTTTTTT. This chain connects TRBV9 to TRBJ2-2; D gene uncertain. This CDR3 region has 13 residues. The germline CDR1 and CDR2 sequences are SGDLS and YYNGEE. The V and J ends lost 3 bases and 0 bases respectively, with 3 bases between them.

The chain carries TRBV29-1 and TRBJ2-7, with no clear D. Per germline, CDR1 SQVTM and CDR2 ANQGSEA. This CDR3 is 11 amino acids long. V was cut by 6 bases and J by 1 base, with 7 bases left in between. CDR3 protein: CSVTVSYEQYF. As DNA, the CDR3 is TGCAGCGTGACCGTTTCCTACGAGCAGTACTTC.

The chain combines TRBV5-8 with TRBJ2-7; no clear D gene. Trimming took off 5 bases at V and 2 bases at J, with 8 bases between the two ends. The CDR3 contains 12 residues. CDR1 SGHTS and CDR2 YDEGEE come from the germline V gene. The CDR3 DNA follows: TGTGCCAGCAGGCTCGGCCCCTACGAGCAGTACTTC. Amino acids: CASRLGPYEQYF.

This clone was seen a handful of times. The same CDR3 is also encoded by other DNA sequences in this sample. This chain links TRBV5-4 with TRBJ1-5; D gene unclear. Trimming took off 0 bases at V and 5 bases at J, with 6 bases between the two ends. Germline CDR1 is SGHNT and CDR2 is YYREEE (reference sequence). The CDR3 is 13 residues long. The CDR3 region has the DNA TGTGCCAGCAGCTTGGACGGAGATCAGCCCCAGCATTTT. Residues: CASSLDGDQPQHF.

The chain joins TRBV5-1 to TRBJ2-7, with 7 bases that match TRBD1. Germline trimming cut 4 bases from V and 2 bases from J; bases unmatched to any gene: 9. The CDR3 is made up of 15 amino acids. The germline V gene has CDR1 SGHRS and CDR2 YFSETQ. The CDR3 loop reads CASSLTRDSTYEQYF. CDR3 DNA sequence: TGCGCCAGCAGCCTAACCAGGGACAGTACCTACGAGCAGTACTTC.

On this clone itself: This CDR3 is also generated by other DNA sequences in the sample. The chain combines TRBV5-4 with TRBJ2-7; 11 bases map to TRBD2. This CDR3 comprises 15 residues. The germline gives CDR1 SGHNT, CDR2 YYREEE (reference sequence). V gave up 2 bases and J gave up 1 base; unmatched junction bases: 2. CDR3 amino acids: CASSFLAGGSYEQYF. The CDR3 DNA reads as TGTGCCAGCAGCTTTCTAGCGGGGGGTTCCTACGAGCAGTACTTC.

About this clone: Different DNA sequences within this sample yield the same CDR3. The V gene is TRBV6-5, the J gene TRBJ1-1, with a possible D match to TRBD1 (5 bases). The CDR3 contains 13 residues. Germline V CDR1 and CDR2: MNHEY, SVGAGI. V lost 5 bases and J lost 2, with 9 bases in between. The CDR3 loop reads CASSLGLNTEAFF. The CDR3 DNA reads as TGTGCCAGCAGTCTGGGACTAAACACTGAAGCTTTCTTT.

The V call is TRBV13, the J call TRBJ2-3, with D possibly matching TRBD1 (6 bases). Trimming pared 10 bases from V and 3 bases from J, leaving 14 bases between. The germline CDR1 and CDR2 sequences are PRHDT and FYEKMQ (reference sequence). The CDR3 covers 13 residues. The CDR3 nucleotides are TGTGCCACCGCGGGCAGGGGTACAGATACGCAGTATTTT. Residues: CATAGRGTDTQYF.

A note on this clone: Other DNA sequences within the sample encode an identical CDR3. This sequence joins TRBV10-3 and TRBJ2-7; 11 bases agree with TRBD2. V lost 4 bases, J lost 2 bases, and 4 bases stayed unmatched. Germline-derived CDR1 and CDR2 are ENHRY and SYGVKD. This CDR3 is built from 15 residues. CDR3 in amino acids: CAISGLAGGPYEQYF. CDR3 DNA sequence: TGTGCCATCAGTGGATTAGCGGGAGGGCCCTACGAGCAGTACTTC.

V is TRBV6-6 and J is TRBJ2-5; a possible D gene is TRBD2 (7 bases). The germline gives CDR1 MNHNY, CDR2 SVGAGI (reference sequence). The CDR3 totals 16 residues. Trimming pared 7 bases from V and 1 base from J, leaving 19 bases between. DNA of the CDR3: TGTGCCAGCAACCCTGTAGGGGGACTACCCCAAGAGACCCAGTACTTC. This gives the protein CASNPVGGLPQETQYF.